Detailed here is one T cell receptor beta chain. Clones were read by immunoSEQ multiplex PCR, and TCRdb kept only the in-frame ones, dropping some. The top ten clones hold roughly 0.0097% of a sample with some 700,000 clones, 85% to 90% of them seen once. This sample was included in a study of shared T cell receptors in the human thymus. The CDR3 covers 14 residues. The germline gives CDR1 SGHNT, CDR2 YYREEE (reference sequence). V was clipped by 4 bases and J by 1 base, with 11 bases between them. Separately, the same data were catalogued under a study of human thymus T cells. From that report: Thymic material originated from resections removed in the course of corrective heart surgery. Thymic and blood repertoires appeared to show biased V and J gene usage. Related studies found that unrelated individuals share highly overlapping thymic repertoires.

The sequence came from a boy in the first two years of life with a congenital heart defect. Input material: thymocytes. The chain couples TRBV5-4 to TRBJ1-1, with D perhaps TRBD1 (5 bases). CDR3: CASSPRGSNTEAFF. Written as DNA, the CDR3 is TGTGCCAGCAGCCCCCGGGGGTCGAACACTGAAGCTTTCTTT.